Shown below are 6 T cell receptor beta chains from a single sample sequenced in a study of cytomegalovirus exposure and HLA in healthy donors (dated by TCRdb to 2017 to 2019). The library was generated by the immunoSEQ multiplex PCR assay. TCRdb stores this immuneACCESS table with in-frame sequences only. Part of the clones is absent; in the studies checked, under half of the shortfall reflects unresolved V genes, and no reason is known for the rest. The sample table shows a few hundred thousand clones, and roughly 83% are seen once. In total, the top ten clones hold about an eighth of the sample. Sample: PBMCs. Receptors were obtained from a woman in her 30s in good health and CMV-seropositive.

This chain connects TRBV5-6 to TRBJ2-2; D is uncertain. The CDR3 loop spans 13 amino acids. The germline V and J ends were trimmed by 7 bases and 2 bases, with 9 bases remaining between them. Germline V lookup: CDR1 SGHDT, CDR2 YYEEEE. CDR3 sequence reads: CASFRTNTGELFF. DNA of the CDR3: TGTGCCAGCTTCCGTACCAACACCGGGGAGCTGTTTTTT.

Here the CDR3 DNA reads TGTGCCAGCAGTTTATCCCGGCAACGGGAAGCTTTCTTT. Its protein product is CASSLSRQREAFF. The genes are TRBV28 and TRBJ1-1; no clear D gene. Trimming took 1 base from V and 8 from J, leaving 11 bases between them. Germline V CDR1 and CDR2: MDHEN, SYDVKM. This CDR3 has 13 amino acids.

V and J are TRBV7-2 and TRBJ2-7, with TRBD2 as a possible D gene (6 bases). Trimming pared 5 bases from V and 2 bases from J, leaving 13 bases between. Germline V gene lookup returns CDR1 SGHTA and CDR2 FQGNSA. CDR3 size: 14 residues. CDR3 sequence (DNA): TGTGCCAGCAGCCTTGCTAGCGCAACCTACGAGCAGTACTTC. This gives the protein CASSLASATYEQYF.

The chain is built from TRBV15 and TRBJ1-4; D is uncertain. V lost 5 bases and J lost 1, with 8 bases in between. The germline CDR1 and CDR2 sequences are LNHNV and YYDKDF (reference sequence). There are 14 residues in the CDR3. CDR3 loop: CATSGDITNEKLFF. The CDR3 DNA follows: TGTGCCACCAGCGGGGATATAACTAATGAAAAACTGTTTTTT.

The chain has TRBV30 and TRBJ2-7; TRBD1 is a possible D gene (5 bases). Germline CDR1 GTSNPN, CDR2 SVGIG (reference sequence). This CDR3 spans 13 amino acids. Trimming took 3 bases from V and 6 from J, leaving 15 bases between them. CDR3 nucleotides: TGTGCCTGGAGAGCCCCGGTTGGGGCCGAGCAGTACTTC. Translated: CAWRAPVGAEQYF. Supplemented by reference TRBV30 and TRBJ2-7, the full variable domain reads SQTIHQWPATLVQPVGSPLSLECTVEGTSNPNLYWYRQAAGRGLQLLFYSVGIGQISSEVPQNLSASRPQDRQFILSSKKLLLSDSGFYLCAWRAPVGAEQYFGPGTRLTVT.

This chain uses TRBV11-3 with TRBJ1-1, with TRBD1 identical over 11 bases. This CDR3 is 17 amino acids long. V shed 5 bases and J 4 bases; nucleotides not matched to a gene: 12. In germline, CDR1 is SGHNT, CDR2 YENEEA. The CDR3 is CASSPHPRTGGGTEAFF. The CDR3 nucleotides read TGTGCCAGCAGCCCCCACCCCCGGACAGGGGGCGGCACTGAAGCTTTCTTT.